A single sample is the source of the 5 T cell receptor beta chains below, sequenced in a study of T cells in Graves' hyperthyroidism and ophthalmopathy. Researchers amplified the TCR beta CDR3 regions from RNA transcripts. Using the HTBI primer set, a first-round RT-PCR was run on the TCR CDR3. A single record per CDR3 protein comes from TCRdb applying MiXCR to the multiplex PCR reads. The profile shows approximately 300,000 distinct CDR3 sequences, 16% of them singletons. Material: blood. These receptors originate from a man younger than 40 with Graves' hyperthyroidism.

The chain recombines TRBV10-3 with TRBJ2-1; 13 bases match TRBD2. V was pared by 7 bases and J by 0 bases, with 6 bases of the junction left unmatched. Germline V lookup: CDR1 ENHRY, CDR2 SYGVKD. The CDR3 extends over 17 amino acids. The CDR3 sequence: CAITRTSGRGSYNEQFF. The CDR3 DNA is TGTGCCATCACAAGGACTAGCGGGAGAGGCTCCTACAATGAGCAGTTCTTC.

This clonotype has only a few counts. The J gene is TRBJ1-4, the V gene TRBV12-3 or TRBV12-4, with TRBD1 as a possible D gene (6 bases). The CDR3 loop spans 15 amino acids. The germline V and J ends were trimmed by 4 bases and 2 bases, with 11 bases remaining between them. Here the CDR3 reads CASSWGQGTNEKLFF. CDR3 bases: TGTGCCAGCAGTTGGGGCCAGGGGACTAATGAAAAACTGTTTTTT.

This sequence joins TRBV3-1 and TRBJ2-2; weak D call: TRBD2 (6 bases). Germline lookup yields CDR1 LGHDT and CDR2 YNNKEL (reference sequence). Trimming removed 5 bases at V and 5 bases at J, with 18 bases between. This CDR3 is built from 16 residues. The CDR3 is CASSFRDFHGTGELFF. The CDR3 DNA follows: TGTGCCAGCAGCTTCCGGGACTTCCACGGTACCGGGGAGCTGTTTTTT.

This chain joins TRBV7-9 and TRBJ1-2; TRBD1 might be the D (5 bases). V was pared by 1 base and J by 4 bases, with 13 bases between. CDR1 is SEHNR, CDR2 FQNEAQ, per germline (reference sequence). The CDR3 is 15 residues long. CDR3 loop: CASSLDAGLFYGYTF. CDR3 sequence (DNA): TGTGCCAGCAGCTTAGATGCAGGGCTCTTCTATGGCTACACCTTC.

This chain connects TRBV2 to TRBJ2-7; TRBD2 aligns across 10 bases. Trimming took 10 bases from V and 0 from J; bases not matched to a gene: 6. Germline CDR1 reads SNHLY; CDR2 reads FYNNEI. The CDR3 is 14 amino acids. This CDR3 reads CATGPSGSSYEQYF. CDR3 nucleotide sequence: TGTGCCACAGGGCCTAGCGGGAGCTCCTACGAGCAGTACTTC.